Following are 18 T cell receptor beta chains from one sample sequenced in a study of T cells in Graves' hyperthyroidism and ophthalmopathy. Amplified regions were TCR beta CDR3 sequences from RNA transcripts. With the HTBI primer set, the TCR CDR3 went through a first round of RT-PCR. TCRdb processed the multiplex PCR reads anew with MiXCR; each CDR3 protein has one entry. Of approximately 210,000 distinct CDR3 sequences detected, more than 15% appear once; the ten largest clones hold around 50%. Sequencing was carried out using blood. The receptors here all came from a man in his fifties with Graves' hyperthyroidism.

This clonotype showed up many times. The chain joins TRBV28 to TRBJ2-7; D might be TRBD2 (5 bases). V was cut by 3 bases and J by 6 bases, with 6 bases left in between. Germline V lookup: CDR1 MDHEN, CDR2 SYDVKM. This CDR3 has 11 amino acids. This CDR3 is CASSFRGEQYF. CDR3 sequence (DNA): TGTGCCAGCAGTTTTCGGGGCGAGCAGTACTTC.

This clonotype was seen many times. The J gene is TRBJ2-5, the V gene TRBV10-3; 9 positions match TRBD2. Trimming took 10 bases from V and 5 from J; bases not matched to a gene: 11. The germline gives CDR1 ENHRY, CDR2 SYGVKD. This CDR3 has 14 residues. This CDR3 is CASSPAGGLETQYF. CDR3 DNA sequence: TGTGCCAGCTCCCCAGCGGGAGGATTGGAGACCCAGTACTTC.

The J gene is TRBJ1-5, the V gene TRBV20-1; 9 bases are a match to TRBD1. Unmatched junction bases numbered 11, after V lost 6 bases and J lost 5 bases. Germline CDR1 and CDR2: DFQATT and SNEGSKA (reference sequence). The CDR3 totals 15 residues. The CDR3 DNA reads TGCAGTGCCGACTCCGGGACAGGGCTTTATCAGCCCCAGCATTTT. This codes for CSADSGTGLYQPQHF.

The sample holds a few counts of this clonotype. This chain uses TRBV15 with TRBJ2-3; 7 nucleotides align to TRBD2. The ends lost 4 bases at V and 4 bases at J; junction bases unmatched: 5. The CDR3 loop spans 14 amino acids. Germline CDR1 and CDR2: LNHNV and YYDKDF (reference sequence). The DNA of the CDR3 is TGTGCCACCAGCATGGTGGGAGGGGCAGATACGCAGTATTTT. It specifies CATSMVGGADTQYF.

This clonotype was seen at least ten times. The DNA for the CDR3 is TGCGCCAGCAGCTTGGATGGTCAGCTAGCGCAGTATTTT. Its translation is CASSLDGQLAQYF. This chain uses TRBV5-1 with TRBJ2-3; D is unclear. The V end lost 0 bases, the J end lost 10 bases, and 12 bases lay between the germline ends. The CDR3 is made up of 13 amino acids. Per germline, CDR1 SGHRS and CDR2 YFSETQ.

This clonotype has just a few counts. The V call is TRBV20-1, the J call TRBJ2-7; TRBD2 agrees at 8 bases. V lost 0 bases, J lost 0 bases, and 10 bases stayed unmatched. The CDR3 length is 17 residues. From germline, CDR1 is DFQATT and CDR2 SNEGSKA (reference sequence). The CDR3 DNA sequence: TGCAGTGCTAGAGATTTAAGCGGGCTAGCGGGCTCCTACGAGCAGTACTTC. Protein product: CSARDLSGLAGSYEQYF.

J is TRBJ1-6 and V is TRBV27, with 10 positions matching TRBD1. This CDR3 is built from 15 residues. The germline V gene has CDR1 MNHEY and CDR2 SMNVEV (reference sequence). The junction had 9 bases not matched to a gene; V was cut back by 5 bases and J by 11 bases. The CDR3: CASSIRTGGFAPLHF. In nucleotides, the CDR3 is TGTGCCAGCAGTATCAGGACAGGGGGTTTTGCACCCCTCCACTTT.

Concerning this clonotype: Germline is not matched at one junction end, which may reflect a read error. V is TRBV18 and J is TRBJ2-6, with TRBD2 matching over 8 bases. Germline V gives CDR1 KGHSH, CDR2 LQKENI. The CDR3 is 18 amino acids. The CDR3 reads CASSPGAGSVRGANVLIF. The CDR3 coding sequence is TGTGCCAGCTCACCGGGGGCAGGCTCGGTGCGGGGGGCCAACGTCCTGATTTTC.

This clonotype was found many times. The chain employs TRBV2 and TRBJ2-5; 9 positions agree with TRBD1. The trim removed 10 bases at V and 4 bases at J, leaving 10 bases unmatched. CDR1 is SNHLY, CDR2 FYNNEI, per germline. CDR3 size: 14 residues. CDR3 coding DNA: TGTGCCATCCCACTCGGGGACAGGGTAGAGACCCAGTACTTC. It codes for CAIPLGDRVETQYF.

This clonotype has a handful of counts. The chain uses TRBV14 and TRBJ1-4; 9 bases are a match to TRBD1. The germline gives CDR1 SGHDN, CDR2 FVKESK. This CDR3 spans 15 amino acids. V lost 3 bases, J lost 8 bases, and 7 bases stayed unmatched. The CDR3 sequence: CASSQYRGLREKLFF. As DNA, the CDR3 is TGTGCCAGCAGCCAGTACAGGGGGCTCCGGGAAAAACTGTTTTTT. The full variable domain, its missing parts supplied by reference TRBV14 and TRBJ1-4, is EAGVTQFPSHSVIEKGQTVTLRCDPISGHDNLYWYRRVMGKEIKFLLHFVKESKQDESGMPNNRFLAERTGGTYSTLKVQPAELEDSGVYFCASSQYRGLREKLFFGSGTQLSVL.

The rearrangement uses TRBV7-9 and TRBJ2-2; D call uncertain. The germline V gene encodes CDR1 SEHNR and CDR2 FQNEAQ (reference sequence). V was cut by 1 base and J by 6 bases, with 6 bases left in between. This CDR3 region has 13 residues. CDR3 sequence: CASSLGLSGELFF. CDR3 DNA sequence: TGTGCCAGCAGCTTAGGACTTTCCGGGGAGCTGTTTTTT.

The sample holds a few counts of this clonotype. This chain uses TRBV5-8 with TRBJ1-4, with a weak D call TRBD1 (5 bases). The CDR3 covers 15 residues. Germline CDR1 SGHTS, CDR2 YDEGEE. The V and J ends lost 4 bases and 7 bases respectively, with 17 bases between them. CDR3 DNA: TGTGCCAGCAGCGGCGGTGGGTCTCAGGGTGAAAAACTGTTTTTT. As protein: CASSGGGSQGEKLFF. The full variable domain, in which reference TRBV5-8 and TRBJ1-4 provide the parts outside the CDR3, is EAGVTQSPTHLIKTRGQQATLRCSPISGHTSVYWYQQALGLGLQFLLWYDEGEERNRGNFPPRFSGRQFPNYSSELNVNALELEDSALYLCASSGGGSQGEKLFFGSGTQLSVL.

Many counts were recorded for this clonotype. V usage is TRBV7-3 and J usage is TRBJ2-1; 8 positions match TRBD2. The CDR3 covers 15 residues. CDR1 and CDR2 (germline): SGHTA, FQGTGA. V gave up 6 bases and J gave up 0 bases; unmatched junction bases: 4. CDR3 protein: CASRASGSSYNEQFF. CDR3 DNA sequence: TGTGCCAGCAGAGCGAGCGGGAGCTCCTACAATGAGCAGTTCTTC.

This clonotype was seen at least ten times. J is TRBJ2-3 and V is TRBV12-3 or TRBV12-4, with TRBD2 matching over 7 bases. Unmatched junction bases numbered 9, after V lost 5 bases and J lost 4 bases. CDR3 size: 15 residues. The CDR3, as DNA: TGTGCCAGCAGTCGCAGCGGGGAGTCCGCAGATACGCAGTATTTT. Amino acids: CASSRSGESADTQYF.

This chain joins TRBV12-5 and TRBJ2-7, with 9 bases fitting TRBD1. J lost 2 bases, V lost 4 bases, and 9 bases had no gene match. Germline assignment: CDR1 LGHNT and CDR2 FRNRAP. The CDR3 covers 16 residues. CDR3 in amino acids: CASGSVLGQGTYEQYF. CDR3 nucleotide sequence: TGTGCTAGTGGTTCCGTATTAGGACAGGGGACCTACGAGCAGTACTTC.

In its sample, this clonotype was seen many times. V is TRBV11-2 and J is TRBJ2-1; 8 positions match TRBD2. The ends lost 1 base at V and 7 bases at J; junction bases unmatched: 3. The CDR3 totals 14 residues. Germline V gives CDR1 SGHAT, CDR2 FQNNGV. Here the CDR3 DNA reads TGTGCCAGCAGCTTAGTAAGCGGGGGAAATGAGCAGTTCTTC. It codes for CASSLVSGGNEQFF. Using reference TRBV11-2 and TRBJ2-1 for the parts outside the CDR3, the full variable domain is EAGVAQSPRYKIIEKRQSVAFWCNPISGHATLYWYQQILGQGPKLLIQFQNNGVVDDSQLPKDRFSAERLKGVDSTLKIQPAKLEDSAVYLCASSLVSGGNEQFFGPGTRLTVL.

This clonotype was counted ten times or more. The V gene is TRBV28, the J gene TRBJ2-5; 8 bases match TRBD2. The CDR3 length is 14 residues. Germline V lookup: CDR1 MDHEN, CDR2 SYDVKM. The V gene end was trimmed by 3 bases and the J gene end by 2 bases; junction bases not matched to a gene: 2. The CDR3 coding sequence is TGTGCCAGCAGTTTCGGGGGGGTTCAAGAGACCCAGTACTTC. Residues: CASSFGGVQETQYF.

The V call is TRBV6-1, the J call TRBJ1-6; D gene uncertain. CDR3 length: 12 amino acids. Germline V gene sequence: CDR1 MNHNS, CDR2 SASEGT. Between the trimmed V and J ends, which lost 6 bases and 10 bases, there was a span of 10 bases. The CDR3 here is CASSQTRSPLHF. CDR3 nucleotides: TGTGCCAGCAGCCAGACGCGATCACCCCTCCACTTT.